This T cell receptor (beta chain) was sequenced during a study of T cell responses to AZD1222 COVID-19 vaccine. General study findings and limits: Baseline serology detected seropositivity in only five or six AZD1222 recipients.

Sequencing was performed with immunoSEQ multiplex PCR; in TCRdb, only in-frame clones are kept and a portion is missing. The sample consists of 140,000 or so clones, around nine tenths of them appearing once. The V and J ends lost 4 bases and 6 bases, in that order; junction bases with no gene match: 12. This CDR3 has 16 amino acids. CDR1 and CDR2 (germline): SGHRS, YFSETQ. As concerns this clone: Its specificity is not known.

The gene calls are TRBV5-1 and TRBJ1-4, with 7 bases matching TRBD1. The sequencing here drew on peripheral blood, taken 28 days after the second AZD1222 dose. This sequence was found in an adult who received the AZD1222 COVID-19 vaccine. CDR3 amino acids: CASSLQPPDRDEKLFF. CDR3 DNA: TGCGCCAGCAGCCTTCAGCCCCCCGACAGGGATGAAAAACTGTTTTTT.